Each of the 13 T cell receptor beta chains below was sequenced from the same sample in a study of beta chain features in type 1 diabetes. Findings of the study overall: For Type 1 diabetes patients, all four CD4+ subsets carried TCRB CDR3s that were moderately but significantly shorter.

Expressed TCRB transcripts were sequenced, since all the RNA that had been isolated was reverse transcribed. Assay: immunoSEQ multiplex PCR; the TCRdb copy retains only in-frame clones and omits some. In the table there are hundreds of thousands of clones, over 12% of which are singletons. These TCRs are of unknown antigen specificity. Specimen: naive CD4+ T cells from blood. These receptors were taken from a man aged 18 to 29 with type 1 diabetes.

The CDR3 loop is CASSLVSGAYEQYF. The DNA for the CDR3 is TGTGCCAGCAGCTTAGTTAGCGGGGCCTACGAGCAGTACTTC. The rearrangement uses TRBV7-8 and TRBJ2-7, with 8 bases identical to TRBD2. The ends lost 1 base at V and 2 bases at J; junction bases unmatched: 1. Germline lookup yields CDR1 SGHVS and CDR2 FQNEAQ. CDR3 length equals 14 residues.

This chain links TRBV5-1 with TRBJ2-7; maybe TRBD1 (7 bases). There are 14 residues in the CDR3. The germline CDR1 and CDR2 sequences are SGHRS and YFSETQ. Trimming pared 0 bases from V and 3 bases from J, leaving 10 bases between. The CDR3 loop reads CASSLVQGGYEQYF. CDR3 sequence (DNA): TGCGCCAGCAGCTTGGTGCAGGGGGGCTACGAGCAGTACTTC.

This clone appeared a few times. J is TRBJ2-3 and V is TRBV15; 11 bases are shared with TRBD2. The CDR3 contains 16 residues. V was pared by 5 bases and J by 2 bases, with 6 bases of the junction left unmatched. The germline V gene has CDR1 LNHNV and CDR2 YYDKDF (reference sequence). In DNA form, the CDR3 reads TGTGCCACCAGCGGGGGACTAGCGGAATTCACAGATACGCAGTATTTT. Its protein product is CATSGGLAEFTDTQYF.

In this sample, this clone turned up a few times. The chain uses TRBV7-2 and TRBJ2-4, with unresolved D. Trimming took off 6 bases at V and 1 base at J, with 16 bases between the two ends. Germline CDR1 reads SGHTA; CDR2 reads FQGNSA. The CDR3 is 16 amino acids. This chain's CDR3 is CASSPSRHSAKNIQYF. In nucleotides, the CDR3 is TGTGCCAGCAGTCCATCCCGGCACAGCGCCAAAAACATTCAGTACTTC.

The V gene is TRBV5-4, the J gene TRBJ1-2; D remains ambiguous. This CDR3 contains 14 residues. In germline, CDR1 is SGHNT, CDR2 YYREEE (reference sequence). V lost 5 bases and J lost 3, with 14 bases in between. CDR3 coding DNA: TGTGCCAGCAGTACGGGCGGGGAGTACTATGGCTACACCTTC. This encodes CASSTGGEYYGYTF. The complete variable domain, with remaining parts taken from reference TRBV5-4 and TRBJ1-2, reads ETGVTQSPTHLIKTRGQQVTLRCSSQSGHNTVSWYQQALGQGPQFIFQYYREEENGRGNFPPRFSGLQFPNYSSELNVNALELDDSALYLCASSTGGEYYGYTFGSGTRLTVV.

A few counts support this clone. This chain connects TRBV6-5 to TRBJ2-7; no firm D call. V was clipped by 2 bases and J by 7 bases, with 12 bases between them. Germline V gene sequence: CDR1 MNHEY, CDR2 SVGAGI. The CDR3 is 13 amino acids. DNA of the CDR3: TGTGCCAGCAGTTACGCGCCTTCCATAGAGCAGTACTTC. It is translated as CASSYAPSIEQYF.

The chain uses TRBV29-1 and TRBJ1-1, with 7 bases that match TRBD1. CDR3 length: 10 residues. V gave up 7 bases and J gave up 10 bases; unmatched junction bases: 6. Germline-derived CDR1 and CDR2 are SQVTM and ANQGSEA. The CDR3 sequence is CSDQGDTAFF. Here the CDR3 DNA reads TGCAGCGACCAGGGGGATACAGCTTTCTTT. The whole variable domain, filled in from reference TRBV29-1 and TRBJ1-1, reads SAVISQKPSRDICQRGTSLTIQCQVDSQVTMMFWYRQQPGQSLTLIATANQGSEATYESGFVIDKFPISRPNLTFSTLTVSNMSPEDSSIYLCSDQGDTAFFGQGTRLTVV.

This clone has only a few counts. The sample carries other DNA sequences with the same CDR3. The rearrangement links TRBV6-6 to TRBJ2-3; D is unresolved. The germline V and J ends were trimmed by 0 bases and 5 bases, with 3 bases remaining between them. CDR1 and CDR2 (germline): MNHNY, SVGAGI (reference sequence). The CDR3 runs 12 residues. The CDR3 DNA follows: TGTGCCAGCAGTTACTCAGGAGATACGCAGTATTTT. Translating gives CASSYSGDTQYF.

The sample holds a few counts of this clone. The V and J genes are TRBV5-6 and TRBJ2-1; 15 bases are a match to TRBD2. After removal of 0 bases from V and 6 bases from J, the junction contained 7 bases not matched to a gene. The CDR3 is made up of 18 amino acids. CDR1 and CDR2 from the germline V gene are SGHDT and YYEEEE. The CDR3 region has the DNA TGTGCCAGCAGCTTGGCTGGACTAGCGGGAGGGCCGATCAATGAGCAGTTCTTC. It yields the protein CASSLAGLAGGPINEQFF.

This clone was observed a single time. The chain employs TRBV7-2 and TRBJ2-7; TRBD1 matches 8 bases. Germline V lookup: CDR1 SGHTA, CDR2 FQGNSA. The length of the CDR3 is 14 residues. J was trimmed by 0 bases and V by 8 bases; bases with no gene match: 6. CDR3 nucleotides: TGTGCCAGCTCCCCCAGGGGGCCCTCCTACGAGCAGTACTTC. Translating gives CASSPRGPSYEQYF.

This sequence joins TRBV28 and TRBJ2-7, with D perhaps TRBD2 (5 bases). The CDR3 runs to 16 residues. V dropped 7 bases and J dropped 0 bases, with 19 bases sitting between them. The germline gives CDR1 MDHEN, CDR2 SYDVKM. Here the CDR3 reads CASISATDFRSYEQYF. CDR3 coding DNA: TGTGCCAGCATCTCCGCCACGGACTTCCGCTCCTACGAGCAGTACTTC.

This clone was counted only a few times. This chain connects TRBV2 to TRBJ2-3; perhaps TRBD2 as D (5 bases). Looked up from germline, CDR1 is SNHLY and CDR2 is FYNNEI. The CDR3 runs to 14 residues. V was cut by 5 bases and J by 1 base, with 10 bases left in between. CDR3 sequence: CASSYGGGTDTQYF. DNA of the CDR3: TGTGCCAGCAGTTACGGAGGCGGCACAGATACGCAGTATTTT.

This clone was detected a few times. V usage is TRBV5-1 and J usage is TRBJ2-1; 8 nucleotides agree with TRBD2. This CDR3 spans 13 amino acids. The junction had 2 bases not matched to a gene; V was cut back by 2 bases and J by 7 bases. Germline CDR1 and CDR2: SGHRS and YFSETQ. The CDR3 region has the DNA TGCGCCAGCAGCTTCCCGGGAGGGAATGAGCAGTTCTTC. This sequence encodes CASSFPGGNEQFF.